These 3 T cell receptor beta chains originate from one sample sequenced in a study of shared clonotypes between healthy human individuals. As defined, naive CD8 cells were CD45RO-negative and positively selected for CCR7, with terminally differentiated effector memory CD45RA+ cells excluded. Sequenced by immunoSEQ multiplex PCR; TCRdb stores in-frame clones only, minus some. This table has around 2,000,000 clones, over 85% appearing once. Input material: naive CD8+ T cells sorted from blood. These receptors all come from a man aged 18 to 29 in good health.

The V call is TRBV4-1, the J call TRBJ1-1, with D perhaps matching TRBD1 (6 bases). This CDR3 has 14 amino acids. V lost 0 bases and J lost 4, with 9 bases in between. Per germline, CDR1 MGHRA and CDR2 YSYEKL. The CDR3 reads CASSQELGGTEAFF. CDR3 bases: TGCGCCAGCAGCCAAGAGTTAGGGGGCACTGAAGCTTTCTTT.

The chain combines TRBV5-6 with TRBJ1-6; TRBD1 agrees at 11 bases. There are 14 residues in the CDR3. Trimming took 5 bases from V and 9 from J; bases not matched to a gene: 4. Germline values: CDR1 SGHDT, CDR2 YYEEEE. The CDR3 loop is CASSPDRGPSPLHF. The CDR3 DNA follows: TGTGCCAGCAGTCCGGACAGGGGGCCTTCACCCCTCCACTTT.

This clone was seen only once. V usage is TRBV23-1 and J usage is TRBJ2-2, with D hard to call. TRBV23-1 belongs to the ORF category, with a function that is uncertain. V was clipped by 8 bases and J by 5 bases, with 24 bases between them. The CDR3 runs 17 residues. Written as DNA, the CDR3 is TGCGCCAGCTCCCTGGGGTGTGGGGAAAGGTCGACCGGGGAGCTGTTTTTT. Its protein is CASSLGCGERSTGELFF.